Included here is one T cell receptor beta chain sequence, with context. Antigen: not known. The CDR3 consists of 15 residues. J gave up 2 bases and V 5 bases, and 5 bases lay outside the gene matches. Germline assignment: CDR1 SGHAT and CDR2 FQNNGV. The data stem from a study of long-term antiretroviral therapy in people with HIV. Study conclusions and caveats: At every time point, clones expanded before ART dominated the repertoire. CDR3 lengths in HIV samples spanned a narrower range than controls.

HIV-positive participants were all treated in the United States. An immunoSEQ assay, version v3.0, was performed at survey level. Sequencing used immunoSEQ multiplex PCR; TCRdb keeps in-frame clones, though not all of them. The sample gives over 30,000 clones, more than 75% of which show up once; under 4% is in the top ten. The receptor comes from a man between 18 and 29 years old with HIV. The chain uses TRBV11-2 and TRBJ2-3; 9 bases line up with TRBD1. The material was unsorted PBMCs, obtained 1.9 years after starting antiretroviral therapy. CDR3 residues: CASSETGGHTDTQYF. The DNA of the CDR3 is TGTGCCAGCAGCGAAACAGGGGGCCACACAGATACGCAGTATTTT.